This is a list of T cell receptor beta chains from one sample in a study of blood T cell repertoires in COVID-19. The repertoire was sequenced with immunoSEQ multiplex PCR; TCRdb's copy has only in-frame clones and lacks some. In the table there are more than 35,000 clones, more than 75% of which are singletons. Sequenced material: peripheral blood. Every receptor here comes from a man between 65 and 80 years old with acute or convalescent COVID-19. CDR3s include the opening cysteine and the closing phenylalanine or tryptophan. D genes are given only for firm matches. Size is omitted from some rows. Given values are once, few, many or a class for expanded clones.

CDR3 DNA,CDR3 protein,J gene,D gene,clone size,V gene
TGTGCCAGCAGTTTCTCGGCTAGCGGGAGTATTGGAAATGAGCAGTTCTTC,CASSFSASGSIGNEQFF,TRBJ2-1,TRBD2,-,TRBV28
TGTGCCAGCAGTTTAGGGGGCGGGAACACTGAAGCTTTCTTT,CASSLGGGNTEAFF,TRBJ1-1,-,-,TRBV27
TGTGCCAGCAGGCGATGGGGTGGTAGGGAGTCCTACAATGAGCAGTTCTTC,CASRRWGGRESYNEQFF,TRBJ2-1,-,-,TRBV11-2
TGCGCCAGCAGCTTGACGGGGGATAGTAACTATGGCTACACCTTC,CASSLTGDSNYGYTF,TRBJ1-2,-,few,TRBV5-1
TGTGCCACCAGTGATACCGGGACTAGCGGGATCACAGATACGCAGTATTTT,CATSDTGTSGITDTQYF,TRBJ2-3,TRBD2,-,TRBV24-1
TGTGCCACCAGTGACCGCGGGAGGGAATACGGTGAGCAGTTCTTC,CATSDRGREYGEQFF,TRBJ2-1,TRBD2,-,TRBV24-1
TGTGCCAGCAGCCAAGCTAGCGGCTACAATGAGCAGTTCTTC,CASSQASGYNEQFF,TRBJ2-1,TRBD2,once,TRBV3-1/TRBV3-2
TGTGCCAGCAGGGGGTCCCGGGATCAAGGCACAGATACGCAGTATTTT,CASRGSRDQGTDTQYF,TRBJ2-3,-,-,TRBV6-6
TGTGCCACCCGTCCCTGGGGGGGGCCTTGCGGCTACACCTTC,CATRPWGGPCGYTF,TRBJ1-2,-,-,TRBV24-1
TGCAGCGTCTGGACTAGCGGGAAAACAGATACGCAGTATTTT,CSVWTSGKTDTQYF,TRBJ2-3,TRBD2,-,TRBV29-1
TGTGCCAGCAGCGTCACAGGGGATTCACCCCTCCACTTT,CASSVTGDSPLHF,TRBJ1-6,TRBD1,-,TRBV5-4
TGTGCCAGCAGCTTTTACGGGTTTGCCGCGAACACTGAAGCTTTCTTT,CASSFYGFAANTEAFF,TRBJ1-1,-,-,TRBV7-2
TGCGCCAGCAGCTTGTCGACAGGGTTTTACGAGCAGTACTTC,CASSLSTGFYEQYF,TRBJ2-7,TRBD1,-,TRBV5-1
TGTGCCAGCAGCGTAGGGCTAGCGGACGTCACCGGGGAGCTGTTTTTT,CASSVGLADVTGELFF,TRBJ2-2,TRBD2,-,TRBV9
TGCAGCGTTGAAAGGGGGTGGACAGGGAACACTGAAGCTTTCTTT,CSVERGWTGNTEAFF,TRBJ1-1,TRBD1,-,TRBV29-1
TGTGCCAGCAGTGGGGGACAGGGGGCGCGGGGCACTGAAGCTTTCTTT,CASSGGQGARGTEAFF,TRBJ1-1,TRBD1,-,TRBV6-1
TGTGCCAGCAGCCTAAGCGGGAACCTACAAGAGACCCAGTACTTC,CASSLSGNLQETQYF,TRBJ2-5,TRBD2,-,TRBV7-9
TGTGCCTGGAGTACTTCAAGCCGGGCTTTCTTT,CAWSTSSRAFF,TRBJ1-1,-,-,TRBV30
TGTGCCAGCGGCCAACAGGGGGGAGGCTATGGCTACACCTTC,CASGQQGGGYGYTF,TRBJ1-2,TRBD1,-,TRBV6-5
TGTGCCAGCAGCGATTTTACAGGTTACCAAGAGACCCAGTACTTC,CASSDFTGYQETQYF,TRBJ2-5,-,-,TRBV7-2
TGTGCCAGCGGTCCGGGGCAGGGGGCCGTCACAGATACGCAGTATTTT,CASGPGQGAVTDTQYF,TRBJ2-3,TRBD1,-,TRBV27
TGTGCCAGCAGCTTAGAACCAAATCCGGGGGGCACAGATACGCAGTATTTT,CASSLEPNPGGTDTQYF,TRBJ2-3,-,-,TRBV11-2
TGCGCCAGCAGCCTCCGCCTAGGGGCAGCCCCCTATGGCTACACCTTC,CASSLRLGAAPYGYTF,TRBJ1-2,-,-,TRBV4-3
TGTGCCAGCAGCCAAGGGGGACTAGCGGGAGTTGGGACCGGGGAGCTGTTTTTT,CASSQGGLAGVGTGELFF,TRBJ2-2,TRBD2,-,TRBV7-9
TGTGCCAGCGGGGTGGCCAGGGGTGATGGCTACACCTTC,CASGVARGDGYTF,TRBJ1-2,-,-,TRBV12-3/TRBV12-4
TGCGCCAGCAGCCAACACACCGGGACAGGGGGCCCTAACTATGGCTACACCTTC,CASSQHTGTGGPNYGYTF,TRBJ1-2,TRBD1,medium-sized,TRBV4-1
TGTGCCAGCAGCGTAAGGACTAGCGGGAGTGCTGAGCAGTTCTTC,CASSVRTSGSAEQFF,TRBJ2-1,TRBD2,-,TRBV9
TGTGCCAGCAGTTACAGGGAGGGGTACACTGAAGCTTTCTTT,CASSYREGYTEAFF,TRBJ1-1,-,few,TRBV6-6
TGTGCCATCAGTTCGACTAGCGGGGGGTCTAGCACAGATACGCAGTATTTT,CAISSTSGGSSTDTQYF,TRBJ2-3,TRBD2,-,TRBV10-3
TGCGCCAGCAGCCAAGGGGGAAGGGGCGACTATGGCTACACCTTC,CASSQGGRGDYGYTF,TRBJ1-2,-,-,TRBV4-1
TGTGCCAGCAGCTTAGTATCGGGGGTTGGCTACACCTTC,CASSLVSGVGYTF,TRBJ1-2,-,medium-sized,TRBV7-2
TGTGCCACCAGTGACCCACTAGCGGGGGACAATGAGCAGTTCTTC,CATSDPLAGDNEQFF,TRBJ2-1,TRBD2,-,TRBV24-1
TGCGCCAGCAGCCAACGGGTGACTAGCGGGAGAAATACCTACAATGAGCAGTTCTTC,CASSQRVTSGRNTYNEQFF,TRBJ2-1,TRBD2,-,TRBV4-3
TGCAGCGTTGCCACCGGGACTAGCGGGACCGGGGAGCTGTTTTTT,CSVATGTSGTGELFF,TRBJ2-2,TRBD2,-,TRBV29-1
TGTGCCAGCAGGATTCGAGACAGGTACCAAGAGACCCAGTACTTC,CASRIRDRYQETQYF,TRBJ2-5,-,-,TRBV7-2
TGTGCCAGCAGCCCTCTCAGGGACAGGGAAGCTTTCTTT,CASSPLRDREAFF,TRBJ1-1,TRBD1,-,TRBV3-1/TRBV3-2
TGTGCCAGCAGTCCCAACCCCCGACAGGGGGCGAGGGACGAGCAGTACTTC,CASSPNPRQGARDEQYF,TRBJ2-7,TRBD1,-,TRBV28
TGTGCCAGCTCTAAGGGAGAGCGGGGTTACAATGAGCAGTTCTTC,CASSKGERGYNEQFF,TRBJ2-1,TRBD2,-,TRBV18
TGTGCCAGCAGCCAACGGACAGGGTTTGGAGCTTTCTTT,CASSQRTGFGAFF,TRBJ1-1,TRBD1,-,TRBV3-1/TRBV3-2
TGTGCCAGCGGAGGGGTGATGACTGAAGCTTTCTTT,CASGGVMTEAFF,TRBJ1-1,-,-,TRBV12-3/TRBV12-4
TGTGCCAGCAGTAGCCTAGCGGCCTCCTACGAGCAGTACTTC,CASSSLAASYEQYF,TRBJ2-7,TRBD2,-,TRBV2
TGTGCCTGCCCCGGGAGAAGCTCTGGAAACACCATATATTTT,CACPGRSSGNTIYF,TRBJ1-3,-,-,TRBV30
TGTGCCAGCAGCTTAGGGACTAGGAGGCAAGAGACCCAGTACTTC,CASSLGTRRQETQYF,TRBJ2-5,TRBD2,-,TRBV11-2
TGTGCCAGCAGTTTGGGGGAGGGGAAGGTGGCTTTCTTT,CASSLGEGKVAFF,TRBJ1-1,-,-,TRBV12-3/TRBV12-4
TGTGCCAGCAGTCGAACCGGGACAGGGACCCCTGAAGCTTTCTTT,CASSRTGTGTPEAFF,TRBJ1-1,TRBD1,-,TRBV7-2
TGTGCCAGCAGCCCTACTAGCGGGAGGGCCTCGGGGGAGCTGTTTTTT,CASSPTSGRASGELFF,TRBJ2-2,TRBD2,-,TRBV7-2
TGCGCCAGCAGCCATGGTTCAGGGTTGGGAGAGCAGTACTTC,CASSHGSGLGEQYF,TRBJ2-7,-,few,TRBV4-3
TGTGCCAGCAGCTTAGCAGGGGCCAACACCGGGGAGCTGTTTTTT,CASSLAGANTGELFF,TRBJ2-2,-,-,TRBV11-2
TGTGCCAGTAGTAGAGATGACAGGGCAGTTCAGCCCCAGCATTTT,CASSRDDRAVQPQHF,TRBJ1-5,TRBD1,-,TRBV19
TGTGCCAGCAGCTACGACAGGGTTTCAGAGACCCAGTACTTC,CASSYDRVSETQYF,TRBJ2-5,TRBD1,-,TRBV7-2
TGTGCCAGCAGTAAAGATCTATACAGGGGGGGAAGGGGGAACACTGAAGCTTTCTTT,CASSKDLYRGGRGNTEAFF,TRBJ1-1,TRBD1,-,TRBV27
TGTGCCAGCAGCTCGTGGGGGCTTAACTATGGCTACACCTTC,CASSSWGLNYGYTF,TRBJ1-2,-,few,TRBV5-8
TGCGCCAGCAGCCAAGTCCTCCAGGGGACTGGAAACACCATATATTTT,CASSQVLQGTGNTIYF,TRBJ1-3,-,-,TRBV4-1
TGTGCCTGGAGCCCGGGTCATCTAATTAATGAAAAACTGTTTTTT,CAWSPGHLINEKLFF,TRBJ1-4,-,-,TRBV30
TGTGCCAGCTCACCAGGGGGAGGGAGCAATCAGCCCCAGCATTTT,CASSPGGGSNQPQHF,TRBJ1-5,-,-,TRBV18